This T cell receptor beta chain comes out of a study of cytomegalovirus exposure and HLA in healthy donors (dated by TCRdb to 2017 to 2019). With regard to the full study: According to a later analysis, the 120 or so validation repertoires were produced on the same platform as the approximately 620 repertoires of the first cohort. In addition to the first cohort of roughly 700 subjects, a separate validation cohort of some 120 different subjects was used. The study combined high-throughput TCR immunosequencing, statistical association of individual TCRs with disease status, and machine learning to predict cytomegalovirus infection status. The study aimed to test whether signatures of past pathogen exposure could be identified by cataloging public T cell receptors.

V is pared back by 3 bases and J by 2 bases, with 11 bases lying between the germline termini. From a lookup of the germline V gene (reference sequence), CDR1 and CDR2 are MNHEY and SMNVEV. The CDR3 spans 14 residues, from the cysteine through the phenylalanine. Left in the record is the CDR3 DNA by itself, 42 bases read in frame from the first base. The donors belonged to the validation cohort of about 120 subjects, which was separate from the approximately 660-subject first cohort. On this clone itself: Its cognate antigen has yet to be identified. No qualities accompany the bases; no much larger clone lies one base away.

The paper as a whole reports these results and caveats: While some public TCRs were present in many individuals, most TCR sequences turned up only very rarely across donors. Of the cluster scores, around 95% were above 0 in a later analysis, which found that TCRs clustered in the first cohort also tended to co-occur in the roughly 130 validation repertoires. In vitro tests confirmed that a few of the cytomegalovirus-associated TCR beta chains recognize cytomegalovirus antigens. Cytomegalovirus status was reported to be diagnosed by the classifier with high specificity and sensitivity in both the original and validation cohorts. All 120 or so repertoires were used to score co-occurrence in the validation cohort in a later analysis, because that analysis had no HLA typing for the cohort. It was suggested by the authors that the approach could potentially be generalized to other disease states and immunological phenotypes. The study gave a list of about 160 TCR beta chains associated with cytomegalovirus.

The library was prepared using the immunoSEQ multiplex PCR assay. Per the source publication's procedure: A statistical classification framework was built to diagnose cytomegalovirus status from the catalog of TCR beta chain sequences. The table was pulled from immuneACCESS by TCRdb, which kept in-frame rearrangements only. Such tables lose some clones; where checked, under half of the loss comes from unresolved V genes, and the rest has no known cause. From that table come the V and J calls and clone size; the DNA was used to work out D and trimming. Present in this sample are about 120,000 clones, roughly nine tenths of which were seen just once. The ten largest clones represent 1.1% of the sample.

Specimen: PBMCs. The source is a woman younger than 35 in good health and CMV-seronegative. The chain joins TRBV27 to TRBJ2-7, with TRBD1 perhaps the D gene, on 6 matching bases. The CDR3 loop reads CASSFGRGPYEQYF. The DNA sequence reads TGTGCCAGCAGTTTTGGCAGGGGCCCCTACGAGCAGTACTTC.